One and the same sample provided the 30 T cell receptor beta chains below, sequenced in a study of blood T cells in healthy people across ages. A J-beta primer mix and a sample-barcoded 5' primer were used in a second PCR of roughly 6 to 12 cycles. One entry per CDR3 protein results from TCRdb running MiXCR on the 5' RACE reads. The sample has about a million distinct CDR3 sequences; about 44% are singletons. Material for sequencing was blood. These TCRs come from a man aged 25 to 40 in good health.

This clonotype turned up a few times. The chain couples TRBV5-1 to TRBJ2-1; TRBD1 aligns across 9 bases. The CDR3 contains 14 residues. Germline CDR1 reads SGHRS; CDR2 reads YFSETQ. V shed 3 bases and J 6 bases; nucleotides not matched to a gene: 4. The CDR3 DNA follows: TGCGCCAGCAGCTGGGGACAGGGCCCCAATGAGCAGTTCTTC. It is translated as CASSWGQGPNEQFF.

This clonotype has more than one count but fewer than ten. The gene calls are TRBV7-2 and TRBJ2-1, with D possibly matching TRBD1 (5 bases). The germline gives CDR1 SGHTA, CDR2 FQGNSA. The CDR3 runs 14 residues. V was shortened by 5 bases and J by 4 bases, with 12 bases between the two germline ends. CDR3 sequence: CASSPTAGYNEQFF. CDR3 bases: TGTGCCAGCAGCCCTACGGCAGGGTACAATGAGCAGTTCTTC.

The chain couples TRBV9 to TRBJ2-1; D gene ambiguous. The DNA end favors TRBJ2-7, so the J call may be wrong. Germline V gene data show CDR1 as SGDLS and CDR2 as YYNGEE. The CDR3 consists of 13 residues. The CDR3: CASSVDNYNEQYF. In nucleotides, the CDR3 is TGTGCCAGCAGCGTAGACAACTACAATGAGCAGTACTTC.

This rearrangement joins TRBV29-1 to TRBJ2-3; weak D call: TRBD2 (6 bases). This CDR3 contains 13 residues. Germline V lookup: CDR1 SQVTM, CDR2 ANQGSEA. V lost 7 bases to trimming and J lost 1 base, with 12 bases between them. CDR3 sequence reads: CSGMGGGTDTQYF. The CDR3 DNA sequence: TGCAGCGGTATGGGGGGAGGCACAGATACGCAGTATTTT.

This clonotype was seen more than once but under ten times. This CDR3 reads CACWWGADYGYTF. Here the CDR3 DNA reads TGTGCCTGTTGGTGGGGCGCGGACTATGGCTACACCTTC. The chain joins TRBV30 to TRBJ1-2; possible D gene TRBD1, 5 bases. Germline CDR1 GTSNPN, CDR2 SVGIG (reference sequence). This CDR3 is built from 13 residues. The V gene lost 6 bases and the J gene lost 3 bases, with 14 bases spanning the gap.

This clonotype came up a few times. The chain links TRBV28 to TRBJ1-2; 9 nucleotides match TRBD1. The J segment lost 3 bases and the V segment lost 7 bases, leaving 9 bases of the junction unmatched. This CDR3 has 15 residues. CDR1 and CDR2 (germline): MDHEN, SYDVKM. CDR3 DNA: TGTGCCAGCACCCCCAAGGACAGGGGCTACTATGGCTACACCTTC. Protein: CASTPKDRGYYGYTF.

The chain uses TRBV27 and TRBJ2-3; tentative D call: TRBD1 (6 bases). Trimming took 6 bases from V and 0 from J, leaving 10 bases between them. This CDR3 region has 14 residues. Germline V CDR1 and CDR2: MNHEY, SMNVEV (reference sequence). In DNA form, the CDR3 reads TGTGCCAGCAGGGAGGACAGAAGCACAGATACGCAGTATTTT. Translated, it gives CASREDRSTDTQYF.

CDR3 in DNA: TGTGCCAGCAGCTTGGGCAGGCCATCGAATGGGACTCCCCTCCACTTT. This translates into CASSLGRPSNGTPLHF. This chain connects TRBV5-5 to TRBJ1-6; D may be TRBD1 (5 bases). The germline V gene has CDR1 SGHKS and CDR2 YYEKEE (reference sequence). The CDR3 covers 16 residues. Deletions cut 0 bases from V and 13 bases from J, with 20 bases between. Together with reference TRBV5-5 and TRBJ1-6, the CDR3 gives the full variable domain: DAGVTQSPTHLIKTRGQQVTLRCSPISGHKSVSWYQQVLGQGPQFIFQYYEKEERGRGNFPDRFSARQFPNYSSELNVNALLLGDSALYLCASSLGRPSNGTPLHFGNGTRLTVT.

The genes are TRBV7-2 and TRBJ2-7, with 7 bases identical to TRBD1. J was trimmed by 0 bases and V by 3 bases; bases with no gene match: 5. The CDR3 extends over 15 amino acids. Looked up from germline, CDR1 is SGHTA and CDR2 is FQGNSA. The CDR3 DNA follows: TGTGCCAGCAGCTTGGGACAGCCACCCTCCTACGAGCAGTACTTC. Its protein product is CASSLGQPPSYEQYF.

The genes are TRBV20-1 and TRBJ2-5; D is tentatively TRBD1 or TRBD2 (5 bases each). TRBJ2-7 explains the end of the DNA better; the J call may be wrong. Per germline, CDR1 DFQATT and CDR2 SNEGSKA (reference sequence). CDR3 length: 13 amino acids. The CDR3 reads CSATTGRHYEQYF. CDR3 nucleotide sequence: TGCAGTGCTACTACGGGACGGCACTACGAGCAGTACTTC.

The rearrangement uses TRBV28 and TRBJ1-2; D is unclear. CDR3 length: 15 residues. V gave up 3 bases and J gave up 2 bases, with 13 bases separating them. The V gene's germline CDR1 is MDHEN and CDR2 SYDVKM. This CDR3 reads CASSFPGSGNYGYTF. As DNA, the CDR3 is TGTGCCAGCAGTTTTCCCGGTTCCGGGAACTATGGCTACACCTTC.

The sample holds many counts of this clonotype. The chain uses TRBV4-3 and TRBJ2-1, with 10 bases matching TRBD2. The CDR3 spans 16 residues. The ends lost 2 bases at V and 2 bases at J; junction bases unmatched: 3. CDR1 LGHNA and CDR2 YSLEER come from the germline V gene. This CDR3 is CASSQRLAGAYNEQFF. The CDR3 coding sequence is TGCGCCAGCAGCCAACGCCTAGCGGGAGCCTACAATGAGCAGTTCTTC.

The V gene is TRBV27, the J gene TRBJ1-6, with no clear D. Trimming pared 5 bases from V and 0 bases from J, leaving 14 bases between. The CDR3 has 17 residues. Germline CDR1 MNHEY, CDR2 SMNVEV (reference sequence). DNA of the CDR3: TGTGCCAGCAGTATCCTCACCGGGCCCTCCTATAATTCACCCCTCCACTTT. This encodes CASSILTGPSYNSPLHF.

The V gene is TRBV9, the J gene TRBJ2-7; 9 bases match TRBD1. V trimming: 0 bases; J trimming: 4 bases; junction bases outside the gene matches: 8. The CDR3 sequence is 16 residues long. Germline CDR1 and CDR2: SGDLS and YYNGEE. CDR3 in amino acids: CASSVAPGTGNYEQYF. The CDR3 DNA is TGTGCCAGCAGCGTAGCCCCCGGGACAGGGAATTACGAGCAGTACTTC.

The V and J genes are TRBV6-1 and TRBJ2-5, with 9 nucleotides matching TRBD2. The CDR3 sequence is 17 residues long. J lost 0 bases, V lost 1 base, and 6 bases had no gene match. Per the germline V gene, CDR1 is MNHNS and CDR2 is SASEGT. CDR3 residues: CASSEEVSGGYQETQYF. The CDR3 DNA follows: TGTGCCAGCAGTGAAGAGGTTAGCGGGGGCTACCAAGAGACCCAGTACTTC.

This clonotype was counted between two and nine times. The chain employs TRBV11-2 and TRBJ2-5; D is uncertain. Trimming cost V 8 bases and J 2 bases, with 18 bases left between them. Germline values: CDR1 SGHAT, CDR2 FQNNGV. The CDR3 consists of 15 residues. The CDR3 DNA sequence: TGTGCCAGCGCGACCTACTATGACGCACAAGAGACCCAGTACTTC. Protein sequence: CASATYYDAQETQYF.

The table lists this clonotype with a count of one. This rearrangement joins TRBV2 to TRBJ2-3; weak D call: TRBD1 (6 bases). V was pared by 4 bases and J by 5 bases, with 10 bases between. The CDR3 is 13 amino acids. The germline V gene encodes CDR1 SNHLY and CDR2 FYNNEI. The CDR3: CASSGQVGDTQYF. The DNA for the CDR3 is TGTGCCAGCAGTGGACAGGTGGGAGATACGCAGTATTTT.

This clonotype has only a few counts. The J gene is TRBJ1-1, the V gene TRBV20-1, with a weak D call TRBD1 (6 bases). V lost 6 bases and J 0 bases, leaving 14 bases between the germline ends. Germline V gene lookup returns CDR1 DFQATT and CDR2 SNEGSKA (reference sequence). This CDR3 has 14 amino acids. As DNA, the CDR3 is TGCAGTGCCCCACCCGGACAGCTGAACACTGAAGCTTTCTTT. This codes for CSAPPGQLNTEAFF.

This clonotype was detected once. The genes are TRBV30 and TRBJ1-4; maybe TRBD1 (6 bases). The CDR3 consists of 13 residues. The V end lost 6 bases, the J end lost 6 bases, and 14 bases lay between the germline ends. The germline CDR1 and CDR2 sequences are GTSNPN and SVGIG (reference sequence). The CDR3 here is CACSRGFDEKLFF. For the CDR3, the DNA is TGTGCCTGCTCAAGGGGGTTCGATGAAAAACTGTTTTTT.

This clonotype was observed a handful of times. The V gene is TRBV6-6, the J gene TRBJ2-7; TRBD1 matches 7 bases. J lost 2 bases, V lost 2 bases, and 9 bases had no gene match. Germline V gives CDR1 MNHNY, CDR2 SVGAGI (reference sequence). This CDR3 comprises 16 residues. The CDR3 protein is CASSYSRGTVAYEQYF. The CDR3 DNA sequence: TGTGCCAGCAGTTACAGTAGGGGGACAGTCGCCTACGAGCAGTACTTC.

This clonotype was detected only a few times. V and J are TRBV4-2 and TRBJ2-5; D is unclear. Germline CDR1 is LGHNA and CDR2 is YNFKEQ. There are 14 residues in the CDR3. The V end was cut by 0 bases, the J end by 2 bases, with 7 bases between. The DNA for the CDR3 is TGTGCCAGCAGCCAAGAGTTAGCTCAAGAGACCCAGTACTTC. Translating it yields CASSQELAQETQYF.

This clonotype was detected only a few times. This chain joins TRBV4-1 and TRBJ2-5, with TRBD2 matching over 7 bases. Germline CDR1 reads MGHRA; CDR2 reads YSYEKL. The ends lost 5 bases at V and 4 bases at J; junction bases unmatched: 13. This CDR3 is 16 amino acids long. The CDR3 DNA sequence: TGCGCCAGCAGCGCACAACTAGCGTCGGGCGGAGAGACCCAGTACTTC. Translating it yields CASSAQLASGGETQYF.

The CDR3 region is CASSYSSGLGQPQHF. DNA for the CDR3: TGTGCCAGCAGTTACTCCTCAGGGCTCGGTCAGCCCCAGCATTTT. The chain joins TRBV6-5 to TRBJ1-5; a possible D gene is TRBD1 (5 bases). The CDR3 consists of 15 residues. Deletions cut 0 bases from V and 6 bases from J, with 12 bases between. Germline assignment: CDR1 MNHEY and CDR2 SVGAGI.

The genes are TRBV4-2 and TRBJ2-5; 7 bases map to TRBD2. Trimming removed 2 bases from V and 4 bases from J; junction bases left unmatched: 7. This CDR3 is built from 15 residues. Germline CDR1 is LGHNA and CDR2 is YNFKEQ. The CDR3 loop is CASSQFAGVVETQYF. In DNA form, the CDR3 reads TGTGCCAGCAGCCAATTTGCGGGAGTGGTAGAGACCCAGTACTTC.

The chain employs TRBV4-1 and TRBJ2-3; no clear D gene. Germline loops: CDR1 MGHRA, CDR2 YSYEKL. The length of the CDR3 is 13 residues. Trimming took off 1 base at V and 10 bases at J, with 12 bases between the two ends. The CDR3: CASSQAPSIAQYF. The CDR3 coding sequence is TGCGCCAGCAGCCAAGCCCCGTCAATTGCGCAGTATTTT.

CDR3 bases: TGCAGTGCTAGGAGTAGAGATACGCAGTATTTT. Its translation: CSARSRDTQYF. J is TRBJ2-3 and V is TRBV20-1; D is unclear. Trimming removed 3 bases at V and 5 bases at J, with 6 bases between. Germline assignment: CDR1 DFQATT and CDR2 SNEGSKA (reference sequence). The CDR3 loop spans 11 amino acids.

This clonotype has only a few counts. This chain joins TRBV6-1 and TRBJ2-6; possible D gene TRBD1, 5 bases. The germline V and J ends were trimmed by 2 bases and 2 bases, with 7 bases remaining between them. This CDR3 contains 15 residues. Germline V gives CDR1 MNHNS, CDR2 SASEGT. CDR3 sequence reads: CASSEPGTGANVLTF. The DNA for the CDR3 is TGTGCCAGCAGTGAACCAGGGACTGGGGCCAACGTCCTGACTTTC.

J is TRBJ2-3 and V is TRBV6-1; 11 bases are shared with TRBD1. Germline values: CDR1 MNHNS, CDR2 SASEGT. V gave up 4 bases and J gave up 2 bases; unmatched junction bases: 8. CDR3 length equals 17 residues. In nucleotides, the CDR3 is TGTGCCAGCAGTGGGCAGGACAGGGGGCCCCTCACAGATACGCAGTATTTT. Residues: CASSGQDRGPLTDTQYF.

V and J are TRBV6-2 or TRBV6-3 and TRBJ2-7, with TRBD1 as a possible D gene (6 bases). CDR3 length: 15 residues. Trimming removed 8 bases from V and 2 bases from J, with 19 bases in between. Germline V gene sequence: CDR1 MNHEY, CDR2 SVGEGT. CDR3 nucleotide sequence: TGTGCCAGCGGGCGTGGAGACAGGCTTGCCTACGAGCAGTACTTC. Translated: CASGRGDRLAYEQYF.

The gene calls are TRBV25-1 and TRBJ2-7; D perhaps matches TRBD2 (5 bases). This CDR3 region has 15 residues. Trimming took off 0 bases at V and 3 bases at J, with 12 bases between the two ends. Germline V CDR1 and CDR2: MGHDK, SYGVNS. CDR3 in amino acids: CASSEYGKGVYEQYF. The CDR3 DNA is TGTGCCAGCAGTGAATACGGGAAGGGAGTCTACGAGCAGTACTTC.